This T cell receptor (beta chain) is drawn from a study of blood T cell repertoires in COVID-19. Libraries were prepared by immunoSEQ multiplex PCR; TCRdb keeps only in-frame clonotypes and omits some of them. Of 390,000 or so clones in the sample, approximately 87% were seen once. Among Cohort 3 donors, those recovered had two negative PCRs, clearance, or symptom resolution. Sequencing input: PBMCs or T cells enriched from blood (not recorded which). This clonotype originated in a woman aged 50 to 65 who had recovered from COVID-19.

CDR3: CASSPPGRGDMNTEAFF. The CDR3 DNA is TGTGCCAGCAGCCCCCCTGGGAGGGGTGATATGAACACTGAAGCTTTCTTT. The chain carries TRBV5-6 and TRBJ1-1; tentatively, D is TRBD1 (5 bases). This CDR3 contains 17 residues. Germline V gene sequence: CDR1 SGHDT, CDR2 YYEEEE. V was trimmed by 4 bases and J by 0 bases, leaving 19 bases between them.